This entry describes one T cell receptor beta chain. Assay: immunoSEQ multiplex PCR; the TCRdb copy retains only in-frame clones and omits some. The sample holds some 180,000 clones, about three quarters seen once. Trimming shortened V by 6 bases and J by 3 bases, and 11 bases separated the two germline ends. This CDR3 contains 12 residues. Germline V CDR1 and CDR2: SQVTM, ANQGSEA. The data derive from a study of blood T cell repertoires in COVID-19. At the level of the study: From the United States, Italy and Spain came samples of acute and convalescent COVID-19. The cDNA or gDNA used as material had been derived from T cells, B-cell-depleted T cells, or PBMCs.

This sequence originates from a woman of 80 years or more with active or convalescent COVID-19. The rearrangement joins TRBV29-1 to TRBJ1-2, with D unclear. The specimen was peripheral blood. CDR3 DNA sequence: TGCAGCGTCTCACAGAGAGACTATGGCTACACCTTC. Its protein product is CSVSQRDYGYTF.